These T cell receptor beta chains were read from a single sample in a study of shared clonotypes between healthy human individuals. Sequencing was performed with immunoSEQ multiplex PCR; in TCRdb, only in-frame clones are kept and a portion is missing. The data contain about 2.1 million clones, approximately 94% of them singletons. Sequenced material: naive CD8+ T cells from PBMCs. The source of these receptors is a man between 18 and 35 years old in good health. Some clones in this sample may be carry-over from other donors' samples. Each CDR3 is given with its conserved first and last residue. D genes are given only for firm matches. The listing skips clone size in some rows; elsewhere it reads once, few, many or a size class.

V gene	J gene	D gene	clone size	CDR3 protein
TRBV27	TRBJ1-5	NA	NA	CASSNSPPGGYSNQPQHF
TRBV2	TRBJ2-7	NA	NA	CASSDSPYEQYF
TRBV5-1	TRBJ2-2	TRBD1	NA	CASSLDTVSTRPNRDRDDAGELFF
TRBV11-2	TRBJ2-1	NA	NA	CASSPRLGSYNEQFF
TRBV28	TRBJ2-7	NA	NA	CASSIAHSLTYEQYF
TRBV9	TRBJ1-2	NA	NA	CASTLGDYGYTF
TRBV6-1	TRBJ1-3	NA	once	CASSDPPRGGNTIYF
TRBV7-9	TRBJ1-1	NA	NA	CASSLVAQIEAFF
TRBV27	TRBJ2-3	TRBD1	NA	CASSLTGFGTDTQYF
TRBV4-1	TRBJ2-7	NA	NA	CASSQGFGYEQYF
TRBV7-9	TRBJ2-1	NA	NA	CASSLVRAGGSFF
TRBV7-2	TRBJ1-1	TRBD1	once	CASSLQGGTEAFF
TRBV10-3	TRBJ2-1	TRBD2	NA	CAISEPSGYNEQFF
TRBV6-1	TRBJ2-2	NA	NA	CASSEDFHTGELFF
TRBV7-7	TRBJ2-5	TRBD2	NA	CASSFGEGGETQYF
TRBV5-1	TRBJ2-3	TRBD2	NA	CASSLPSGRARVDTQYF
TRBV27	TRBJ2-3	NA	NA	CASTAVGQGTDTQYF
TRBV29-1	TRBJ2-2	TRBD1	NA	CSVPDRENTGELFF
TRBV7-2	TRBJ1-1	NA	NA	CASSHGYTEAFF
TRBV13	TRBJ2-7	NA	NA	CASSGQNSYEQYF
TRBV27	TRBJ1-1	NA	once	CATRWGGNTEAFF
TRBV30	TRBJ2-2	TRBD2	NA	CAWIGLAEGRTGELFF
TRBV11-2	TRBJ1-1	NA	NA	CASSLDHSWTAEAFF
TRBV29-1	TRBJ2-1	NA	NA	CSVDLQGKQFF
TRBV7-3	TRBJ2-1	TRBD2	NA	CASSFTAGGPGEQFF
TRBV29-1	TRBJ2-6	NA	NA	CSALLTPGANVLTF
TRBV7-9	TRBJ2-7	NA	NA	CASSLASRGEQYF
TRBV27	TRBJ2-2	NA	once	CASSLLKDYRGNTGELFF
TRBV5-1	TRBJ1-1	NA	NA	CASSEHRVRQAEAFF
TRBV4-1	TRBJ1-3	NA	NA	CASSQDRQGGNTIYF
TRBV10-3	TRBJ2-7	NA	once	CAIRETGFSYEQYF
TRBV10-1	TRBJ1-1	NA	NA	CASSESLWGTGTEAFF
TRBV7-9	TRBJ2-1	NA	once	CASSLAGVGNEQFF
TRBV11-1	TRBJ2-2	NA	NA	CASSLEARGTGELFF
TRBV19	TRBJ1-1	NA	NA	CASSIGTSNTEAFF
TRBV19	TRBJ1-1	TRBD1	NA	CASRTGPNTEAFF
TRBV14	TRBJ1-4	TRBD1	NA	CASRMGTGSATNEKLFF
TRBV19	TRBJ2-7	NA	once	CASSWAGPSYEQYF